This T cell receptor (beta chain) is from a study of blood T cell repertoires in COVID-19 (TCRdb year 2020). The study in broad terms: Samples from collaborators originated in the United States, Italy and Spain and spanned both the acute and convalescent phases of COVID-19. The material from the prospective study consisted of cDNA or gDNA derived from T cells, B-cell-depleted T cells, or PBMCs. Subjects who had been exposed to COVID-19, were actively infected with it, or had recovered from it provided the deeply sampled blood TCRbeta repertoires that made up the dataset. The repertoires were released in a freely available public database intended as a resource for research on the immune response to SARS-CoV-2. The samples were drawn from the first 160 participants of the ongoing ImmuneRACE study and from 1,254 subjects provided by 6 global collaborators. Nearly every sample came with metadata listing a de-identified subject ID, COVID-19 status, age in years and sex. HLA class I and class II types, where available, came from metadata supplied by the sample provider rather than from assay-based typing.

Whole blood was collected in K2EDTA tubes by collaborating institutions according to the institutions' own protocols. For TCRbeta analysis, collaborator samples were shipped as frozen whole blood, as isolated PBMCs, or as DNA extracted from either sample type. As for this clone: There is no known antigen for this receptor. Base qualities are not recorded, but no much larger clone differs from it by a single base.

TCRbeta CDR3 regions were amplified from genomic DNA using the immunoSEQ Assay, a bias-controlled multiplex PCR. Concerning the study's data processing: Nucleated cell counts per sample were estimated from amplification of reference gene primers within the assay. Sequence reads were collapsed and filtered to measure the absolute abundance of every unique TCRbeta CDR3 rearrangement. For each sample, productive Simpson clonality was calculated as the square root of Simpson's diversity index over productive rearrangements. Entries here come from immuneACCESS through TCRdb and include only in-frame sequences with V and J called. Some clones fail to appear in such tables; in the studies checked, an unresolved V gene covers under half of the shortfall, and the cause of the remainder is unknown. Clone size and the V and J calls come from that table; the DNA yielded D and trimming. The sample records about 240,000 clones, around 82% of which are singletons. 4% to 5% of the sample goes to the ten largest clones.

What the study reported, not specific to this receptor: Clinical and demographic metadata were provided uncurated, with the amount varying by source and participant.

Material for sequencing was peripheral blood. The source is a woman aged 70-85 years with acute or convalescent COVID-19.

Read as DNA, the sequence is TGCGCCAGCAGCTTGAATGGACAGGGGGCAGAAAAACTGTTTTTT. Its amino acids are CASSLNGQGAEKLFF. The V and J genes are TRBV5-1 and TRBJ1-4, and TRBD1 matches 11 of the central bases. CDR1 is given as SGHRS and CDR2 as YFSETQ, both from the germline V gene. Germline trimming amounts to 1 base on V and 8 bases on J, with 4 as the count of junction bases outside the gene matches. Including cysteine and phenylalanine, the CDR3 has 15 amino acids. Only CDR3 DNA remains: 45 bases, in frame from the first base.